Detailed here is one T cell receptor beta chain. Its cognate antigen is unknown. 60 Vbeta and 13 Jbeta primers were used in PCR. Here immunoSEQ multiplex PCR was the method, and the copy in TCRdb shows in-frame clones only, minus some. The sample lists tens of thousands of clones, roughly 78% seen once, with 9% to 10% in the top ten. The germline CDR1 and CDR2 sequences are ENHRY and SYGVKD. V shed 2 bases and J 1 base; nucleotides not matched to a gene: 2. The CDR3 contains 15 residues. This record comes from a study of cytomegalovirus exposure and HLA in healthy donors. General observations from the study: An analysis was carried out later, and it reportedly showed fewer N-insertions in an Asian-associated ancestry cluster than the approximately 610-donor mean. In vitro data verified a few CMV-associated chains as specific for CMV antigens. HLA alleles showed associations with 15,000 to 20,000 TCR beta sequences in a later analysis, at a 0.05 false discovery rate. Further analysis, carried out later, found HLA-associated TCR beta chains more clonally expanded than equally common other chains.

This chain links TRBV10-3 with TRBJ2-7; 10 nucleotides line up with TRBD2. This clonotype originated in a man between 40 and 49 years old in good health and CMV-seronegative. Sample: PBMCs. This chain's CDR3 is CAISEPSGGSYEQYF. CDR3 nucleotides: TGTGCCATCAGTGAGCCTAGCGGGGGTTCCTACGAGCAGTACTTC.